The next 31 T cell receptor beta chains were all read from a single sample in a study of shared clonotypes between healthy human individuals. The assay was immunoSEQ multiplex PCR, and TCRdb's table has in-frame clones only and misses some. The sample has 230,000 or so clones, 65% seen once. Sequencing was carried out using memory CD4+ T cells sorted from blood. As for subset: CD45RA-negative fraction. These receptors were taken from a man aged 25 to 40 in good health.

The chain carries TRBV7-8 and TRBJ2-1; tentatively, D is TRBD2 (6 bases). CDR3 length: 15 amino acids. Trimming took 2 bases from V and 1 from J, leaving 9 bases between them. The germline CDR1 and CDR2 sequences are SGHVS and FQNEAQ. This CDR3 reads CASSLTRESYNEQFF. The CDR3 DNA follows: TGTGCCAGCAGCTTAACGCGGGAATCCTACAATGAGCAGTTCTTC.

This clone was seen only a few times. The genes are TRBV7-2 and TRBJ2-7; perhaps TRBD1 as D (6 bases). Germline CDR1 SGHTA, CDR2 FQGNSA. The CDR3 extends over 13 amino acids. Between the trimmed V and J ends, which lost 3 bases and 3 bases, there was a span of 9 bases. This CDR3 is CASSLRTDYEQYF. The CDR3 bases are TGTGCCAGCAGCTTGAGGACAGACTACGAGCAGTACTTC.

With regard to this clone: The same CDR3 can be traced to other DNA sequences in this sample. This sequence joins TRBV28 and TRBJ2-7; D gene unclear. V gave up 1 base and J gave up 0 bases, with 4 bases separating them. In germline, CDR1 is MDHEN, CDR2 SYDVKM. The CDR3 contains 13 residues. The CDR3 is CASSLSPSYEQYF. As DNA, the CDR3 is TGTGCCAGCAGTTTATCTCCCTCCTACGAGCAGTACTTC.

This chain uses TRBV6-5 with TRBJ2-1; tentatively, D is TRBD1 or TRBD2 (6 bases each). The CDR3 sequence is 16 residues long. The V end was cut by 0 bases, the J end by 3 bases, with 12 bases between. CDR1 and CDR2 from the germline V gene are MNHEY and SVGAGI. CDR3 amino acids: CASSYSPGGGYNEQFF. The DNA of the CDR3 is TGTGCCAGCAGTTACTCCCCCGGGGGCGGCTACAATGAGCAGTTCTTC.

This clone was seen once. The CDR3 DNA is TGTGCCAGCAGCTCAACTAGCGGACGCTCCTACAATGAGCAGTTCTTC. Translated: CASSSTSGRSYNEQFF. The chain has TRBV11-2 and TRBJ2-1; TRBD2 aligns across 8 bases. The CDR3 loop spans 16 amino acids. Germline V gives CDR1 SGHAT, CDR2 FQNNGV. Losses at the gene ends were 4 bases for V and 0 bases for J; bases not matched to a gene: 5.

V and J are TRBV4-3 and TRBJ1-1; 9 bases are a match to TRBD1. CDR1 is LGHNA, CDR2 YSLEER, per germline. CDR3 size: 19 residues. J lost 0 bases, V lost 4 bases, and 15 bases had no gene match. CDR3 residues: CASSLDSGQGMVLNTEAFF. The CDR3 DNA is TGCGCCAGCAGCCTCGACTCAGGACAGGGGATGGTTCTGAACACTGAAGCTTTCTTT.

This chain joins TRBV18 and TRBJ1-2, with TRBD1 matching 7 bases. Germline V lookup: CDR1 KGHSH, CDR2 LQKENI. The trim removed 4 bases at V and 3 bases at J, leaving 2 bases unmatched. The CDR3 is 13 amino acids. The DNA for the CDR3 is TGTGCCAGCTCACTTGACAGGGACTATGGCTACACCTTC. Translated, it gives CASSLDRDYGYTF. Drawing the rest from reference TRBV18 and TRBJ1-2, the complete variable domain is NAGVMQNPRHLVRRRGQEARLRCSPMKGHSHVYWYRQLPEEGLKFMVYLQKENIIDESGMPKERFSAEFPKEGPSILRIQQVVRGDSAAYFCASSLDRDYGYTFGSGTRLTVV.

The V call is TRBV4-2, the J call TRBJ2-5; D could derive from TRBD1 or TRBD2 (6 bases each). Germline CDR1 is LGHNA and CDR2 is YNFKEQ. This CDR3 has 15 amino acids. V was clipped by 6 bases and J by 5 bases, with 19 bases between them. CDR3 nucleotide sequence: TGTGCCAGCAGACGAAACAACAGGGAGGAGGAGACCCAGTACTTC. It yields the protein CASRRNNREEETQYF.

This chain uses TRBV7-2 with TRBJ2-7; D call uncertain. The germline V gene has CDR1 SGHTA and CDR2 FQGNSA. CDR3 size: 13 residues. The V end was cut by 3 bases, the J end by 3 bases, with 9 bases between. DNA of the CDR3: TGTGCCAGCAGCTTTGGGCGAGGCTACGAGCAGTACTTC. Amino acid sequence: CASSFGRGYEQYF.

This clone was detected only a few times. The chain combines TRBV2 with TRBJ2-3; TRBD2 matches at 7 bases. Trimming removed 5 bases from V and 1 base from J; junction bases left unmatched: 6. Germline V CDR1 and CDR2: SNHLY, FYNNEI. There are 15 residues in the CDR3. The DNA of the CDR3 is TGTGCCAGCAGTCCAAGGGCGGGGGGCACAGATACGCAGTATTTT. This encodes CASSPRAGGTDTQYF. Together with reference TRBV2 and TRBJ2-3, the CDR3 gives the full variable domain: EPEVTQTPSHQVTQMGQEVILRCVPISNHLYFYWYRQILGQKVEFLVSFYNNEISEKSEIFDDQFSVERPDGSNFTLKIRSTKLEDSAMYFCASSPRAGGTDTQYFGPGTRLTVL.

This chain uses TRBV7-2 with TRBJ2-7; D uncertain. This CDR3 has 13 amino acids. Trimming removed 0 bases from V and 2 bases from J, with 5 bases in between. Germline V gene sequence: CDR1 SGHTA, CDR2 FQGNSA. CDR3 DNA: TGTGCCAGCAGCTTAGCGGGTGCCTACGAGCAGTACTTC. Its protein product is CASSLAGAYEQYF.

Remarks on this clone: A read error is possible here, since a much larger clone lies one base away. The same CDR3 also results from other DNA sequences found in this sample. The rearrangement uses TRBV7-2 and TRBJ2-3; D call uncertain. CDR1 and CDR2 from the germline V gene are SGHTA and FQGNSA. This CDR3 contains 16 residues. Deletions cut 1 base from V and 2 bases from J, with 13 bases between. CDR3 in amino acids: CASSLVADPFTDTQYF. CDR3 DNA sequence: TGTGCCAGCAGCTTAGTTGCGGACCCCTTCACAGATACGCAGTATTTT.

V is TRBV5-5 and J is TRBJ2-1, with D unclear. CDR1 and CDR2 (germline): SGHKS, YYEKEE (reference sequence). Between the trimmed V and J ends, which lost 0 bases and 0 bases, there was a span of 13 bases. The CDR3 loop spans 17 amino acids. As DNA, the CDR3 is TGTGCCAGCAGCTTGGCCAGGCGATCAAGCTCCTACAATGAGCAGTTCTTC. Encoded protein: CASSLARRSSSYNEQFF.

The chain carries TRBV4-2 and TRBJ2-4; D uncertain. This CDR3 spans 14 amino acids. Trimming pared 0 bases from V and 3 bases from J, leaving 6 bases between. CDR1 is LGHNA, CDR2 YNFKEQ, per germline. The CDR3 nucleotides are TGTGCCAGCAGCCAAGATGGGTTCAAAAACATTCAGTACTTC. It encodes CASSQDGFKNIQYF.

The chain joins TRBV7-2 to TRBJ1-5; D gene ambiguous. CDR3 length equals 15 residues. CDR1 is SGHTA, CDR2 FQGNSA, per germline. The V gene lost 0 bases and the J gene lost 4 bases, with 10 bases spanning the gap. The CDR3 nucleotides are TGTGCCAGCAGCTTAGCGCCGGCGGGTAATCAGCCCCAGCATTTT. It codes for CASSLAPAGNQPQHF.

The chain couples TRBV29-1 to TRBJ2-2; no clear D. The germline V and J ends were trimmed by 7 bases and 6 bases, with 6 bases remaining between them. Per the germline V gene, CDR1 is SQVTM and CDR2 is ANQGSEA. CDR3 size: 10 residues. This CDR3 reads CSAGAGELFF. CDR3 bases: TGCAGCGCCGGCGCCGGGGAGCTGTTTTTT.

V is TRBV27 and J is TRBJ1-1; D unresolved. Germline V gene sequence: CDR1 MNHEY, CDR2 SMNVEV (reference sequence). V lost 3 bases and J 1 base, leaving 9 bases between the germline ends. The CDR3 is 14 residues long. CDR3 sequence reads: CASSLAGENTEAFF. The CDR3 DNA is TGTGCCAGCAGTTTGGCTGGGGAGAACACTGAAGCTTTCTTT.

The V gene is TRBV2, the J gene TRBJ2-1, with 9 nucleotides matching TRBD2. From germline, CDR1 is SNHLY and CDR2 FYNNEI. V lost 1 base and J lost 4; bases outside the gene matches: 2. The CDR3 runs to 15 residues. Here the CDR3 DNA reads TGTGCCAGCAGTGAAGAAGCGGGAGGTTACAATGAGCAGTTCTTC. This codes for CASSEEAGGYNEQFF.

This chain joins TRBV9 and TRBJ2-1; 7 bases line up with TRBD2. The CDR3 has 19 residues. The V gene end was trimmed by 4 bases and the J gene end by 0 bases; junction bases not matched to a gene: 16. The germline CDR1 and CDR2 sequences are SGDLS and YYNGEE. CDR3 DNA: TGTGCCAGCAGCTCAAGCGGGGTAGCCGGCCTTGGCTCCTACAATGAGCAGTTCTTC. This codes for CASSSSGVAGLGSYNEQFF.

This chain uses TRBV28 with TRBJ2-5; the D call may be TRBD1 or TRBD2 (5 bases each). There are 12 residues in the CDR3. Trimming pared 10 bases from V and 4 bases from J, leaving 13 bases between. In germline, CDR1 is MDHEN, CDR2 SYDVKM. DNA for the CDR3: TGTGCCACTCGAAGGGACGGAGAGACCCAGTACTTC. Its protein is CATRRDGETQYF.

The rearrangement joins TRBV29-1 to TRBJ2-3; no reliable D call. V was trimmed by 1 base and J by 1 base, leaving 21 bases between them. Germline V gene lookup returns CDR1 SQVTM and CDR2 ANQGSEA. The CDR3 consists of 18 residues. The CDR3 reads CSVEGPMVVREGTDTQYF. CDR3 DNA sequence: TGCAGCGTTGAAGGACCGATGGTGGTAAGGGAAGGCACAGATACGCAGTATTTT.

CDR3 in amino acids: CASSLTQYNEQFF. The CDR3 nucleotides are TGCGCCAGCAGCCTAACGCAGTACAATGAGCAGTTCTTC. This rearrangement joins TRBV5-1 to TRBJ2-1; D is unclear. The CDR3 extends over 13 amino acids. Germline loops: CDR1 SGHRS, CDR2 YFSETQ. The V gene lost 4 bases and the J gene lost 4 bases, with 9 bases spanning the gap.

The genes are TRBV29-1 and TRBJ2-5, with a possible D match to TRBD1 (6 bases). CDR1 is SQVTM and CDR2 is ANQGSEA in the germline V gene. The CDR3 has 15 residues. V gave up 2 bases and J gave up 2 bases, with 15 bases separating them. DNA of the CDR3: TGCAGCGTTGAAACAAACCAAGGACAGCAAGAGACCCAGTACTTC. It yields the protein CSVETNQGQQETQYF.

The rearrangement joins TRBV6-1 to TRBJ2-1; D not certain. Germline CDR1 and CDR2: MNHNS and SASEGT. The CDR3 has 12 amino acids. V dropped 1 base and J dropped 10 bases, with 8 bases sitting between them. The CDR3 protein is CASSEVSWEQFF. CDR3 DNA sequence: TGTGCCAGCAGTGAAGTGTCCTGGGAGCAGTTCTTC.

The gene calls are TRBV13 and TRBJ2-7, with D possibly TRBD2 on 7 matching bases. The CDR3 sequence is 16 residues long. V shed 5 bases and J shed 2 bases, with 19 bases lying between them. Germline V gene sequence: CDR1 PRHDT, CDR2 FYEKMQ (reference sequence). The CDR3 sequence: CASSHGGAAVPYEQYF. Written as DNA, the CDR3 is TGTGCCAGCAGCCATGGGGGGGCGGCGGTACCCTACGAGCAGTACTTC.

The chain has TRBV15 and TRBJ2-3; 14 bases line up with TRBD2. The germline V gene encodes CDR1 LNHNV and CDR2 YYDKDF (reference sequence). The V segment lost 3 bases and the J segment 3 bases; nucleotides outside the gene matches: 11. The CDR3 extends over 19 amino acids. CDR3 loop: CATSRGGGTSGRGTDTQYF. The CDR3 bases are TGTGCCACCAGCAGGGGGGGCGGGACTAGCGGGAGAGGGACAGATACGCAGTATTTT.

This rearrangement joins TRBV9 to TRBJ2-1, with TRBD2 matching over 9 bases. Germline trimming cut 2 bases from V and 0 bases from J; bases unmatched to any gene: 3. Germline loops: CDR1 SGDLS, CDR2 YYNGEE. CDR3 size: 16 residues. The CDR3 reads CASSVSGRTSYNEQFF. The CDR3 coding sequence is TGTGCCAGCAGCGTGAGCGGGAGGACCTCCTACAATGAGCAGTTCTTC.

The CDR3 sequence is CASSGPPDRSLNTEAFF. The CDR3 coding sequence is TGTGCCAGCAGTGGCCCCCCGGACCGCTCTTTAAACACTGAAGCTTTCTTT. The chain combines TRBV6-1 with TRBJ1-1; D ambiguous. With 4 bases removed from V and 2 bases from J, the gap between germline ends came to 20 bases. The germline gives CDR1 MNHNS, CDR2 SASEGT. The CDR3 contains 17 residues.

This clone was seen more than once but under ten times. V is TRBV29-1 and J is TRBJ2-1; D is perhaps TRBD2 (5 bases). The CDR3 sequence is 12 residues long. Germline-derived CDR1 and CDR2 are SQVTM and ANQGSEA. Trimming removed 6 bases at V and 6 bases at J, with 12 bases between. CDR3 bases: TGCAGCGTGCGGGCCAACAGCAATGAGCAGTTCTTC. Translated, it gives CSVRANSNEQFF.

This clone has only one observation. This CDR3 is CASSQYSGSIYEQFF. For the CDR3, the DNA is TGCGCCAGCAGCCAATATAGCGGGAGCATCTATGAGCAGTTCTTC. The V call is TRBV4-3, the J call TRBJ2-1; 9 bases agree with TRBD2. The CDR3 has 15 residues. Germline-derived CDR1 and CDR2 are LGHNA and YSLEER. The V segment lost 2 bases and the J segment 8 bases; nucleotides outside the gene matches: 7.

The V call is TRBV6-1, the J call TRBJ1-5; the D gene is possibly TRBD1 (6 bases). Trimming left V 7 bases short and J 5 bases short, with 12 bases between. This CDR3 has 13 amino acids. Germline V lookup: CDR1 MNHNS, CDR2 SASEGT. CDR3 in DNA: TGTGCCAGCATGAAAGGGGGGGATCAGCCCCAGCATTTT. Translation: CASMKGGDQPQHF.